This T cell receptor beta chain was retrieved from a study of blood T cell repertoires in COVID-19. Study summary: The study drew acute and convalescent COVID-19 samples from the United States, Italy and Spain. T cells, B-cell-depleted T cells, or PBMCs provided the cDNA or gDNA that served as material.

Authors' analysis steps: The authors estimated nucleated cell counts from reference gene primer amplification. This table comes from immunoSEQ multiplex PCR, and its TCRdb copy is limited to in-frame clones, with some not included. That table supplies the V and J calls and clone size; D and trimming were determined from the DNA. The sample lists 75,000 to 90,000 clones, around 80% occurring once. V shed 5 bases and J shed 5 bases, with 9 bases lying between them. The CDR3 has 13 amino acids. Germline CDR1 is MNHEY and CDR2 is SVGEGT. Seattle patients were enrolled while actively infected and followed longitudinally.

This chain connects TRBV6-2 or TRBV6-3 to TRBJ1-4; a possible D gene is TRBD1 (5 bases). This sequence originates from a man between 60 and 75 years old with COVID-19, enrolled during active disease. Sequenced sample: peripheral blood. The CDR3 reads CASSDSPNEKLFF. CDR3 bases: TGTGCCAGCAGTGACAGCCCAAATGAAAAACTGTTTTTT.